The 29 T cell receptor beta chains in this list originate from one sample, sequenced in a study of control samples from healthy donors and cancer patients. Data came from immunoSEQ multiplex PCR; TCRdb stores just in-frame clones and leaves some out. Of roughly 130,000 clones in the sample, around 90% were seen once. Specimen: blood. The receptors originated from a man between 18 and 35 years old in good health.

This CDR3 is CASRGLRDGIEKLFF. Here the CDR3 DNA reads TGTGCCAGCAGGGGACTGCGGGACGGGATTGAAAAACTGTTTTTT. The rearrangement joins TRBV2 to TRBJ1-4, with a tentative D call TRBD1 (5 bases). V lost 6 bases, J lost 7 bases, and 18 bases lay in between. CDR1 is SNHLY, CDR2 FYNNEI, per germline. This CDR3 spans 15 amino acids.

This rearrangement joins TRBV5-6 to TRBJ2-3; possibly TRBD2 for D (5 bases). Germline-derived CDR1 and CDR2 are SGHDT and YYEEEE. Trimming removed 4 bases at V and 1 base at J, with 10 bases between. The CDR3 is made up of 14 amino acids. CDR3 region: CASSLGLRTDTQYF. CDR3 DNA: TGTGCCAGCAGCCTCGGACTGCGCACAGATACGCAGTATTTT.

The chain has TRBV11-2 and TRBJ2-1, with 10 bases that match TRBD1. Germline loops: CDR1 SGHAT, CDR2 FQNNGV. The CDR3 length is 16 residues. Losses at the gene ends were 5 bases for V and 4 bases for J; bases not matched to a gene: 8. This CDR3 is CASSRIGDRGYNEQFF. The CDR3, as DNA: TGTGCCAGCAGCCGTATAGGGGACAGGGGTTACAATGAGCAGTTCTTC. Supplemented by reference TRBV11-2 and TRBJ2-1, the full variable domain reads EAGVAQSPRYKIIEKRQSVAFWCNPISGHATLYWYQQILGQGPKLLIQFQNNGVVDDSQLPKDRFSAERLKGVDSTLKIQPAKLEDSAVYLCASSRIGDRGYNEQFFGPGTRLTVL.

The chain carries TRBV11-2 and TRBJ2-5, with D maybe TRBD2 (6 bases). Trimming stripped 5 bases from V and 1 base from J, with 14 bases between. The CDR3 has 15 amino acids. From germline, CDR1 is SGHAT and CDR2 FQNNGV. The CDR3: CASSHEWGVQETQYF. The CDR3 DNA reads as TGTGCCAGCAGCCATGAATGGGGGGTCCAAGAGACCCAGTACTTC.

The chain carries TRBV5-1 and TRBJ1-1; D perhaps matches TRBD1 (5 bases). CDR3 length: 15 residues. Germline V gene sequence: CDR1 SGHRS, CDR2 YFSETQ. Trimming stripped 5 bases from V and 1 base from J, with 15 bases between. DNA of the CDR3: TGCGCCAGCAGACGCGACAGTCAGCCGAACACTGAAGCTTTCTTT. It is translated as CASRRDSQPNTEAFF.

This chain joins TRBV19 and TRBJ1-2, with 9 bases aligning to TRBD1. The CDR3 is 12 amino acids. Germline values: CDR1 LNHDA, CDR2 SQIVND (reference sequence). J was trimmed by 8 bases and V by 7 bases; bases with no gene match: 5. As DNA, the CDR3 is TGTGCCAGTAAGGGACAGGGCGGAGGCTACACCTTC. Translating gives CASKGQGGGYTF.

V is TRBV5-6 and J is TRBJ2-7, with 7 positions matching TRBD2. V lost 1 base, J lost 7 bases, and 5 bases stayed unmatched. The CDR3 spans 13 residues. The germline V gene has CDR1 SGHDT and CDR2 YYEEEE. The CDR3 protein is CASSLNPGGEQYV. The CDR3 nucleotides read TGTGCCAGCAGCTTGAATCCGGGGGGAGAGCAGTACGTC.

V is TRBV5-5 and J is TRBJ1-2; a possible D gene is TRBD1 (5 bases). Germline CDR1 reads SGHKS; CDR2 reads YYEKEE (reference sequence). Between the trimmed V and J ends, which lost 2 bases and 4 bases, there was a span of 6 bases. CDR3 length: 12 residues. The CDR3 sequence is CASSFTGYGYTF. In DNA form, the CDR3 reads TGTGCCAGCAGCTTTACAGGCTATGGCTACACCTTC.

This rearrangement joins TRBV27 to TRBJ2-7; D may match TRBD1 or TRBD2 (5 bases each). Germline CDR1 is MNHEY and CDR2 is SMNVEV (reference sequence). Deletions cut 4 bases from V and 4 bases from J, with 20 bases between. The length of the CDR3 is 16 residues. The CDR3 DNA sequence: TGTGCCAGCAGTTACCAGGGCGGTTTACGGGGTTACGAGCAGTACGTC. This gives the protein CASSYQGGLRGYEQYV.

The V and J genes are TRBV27 and TRBJ1-1; no clear D gene. The CDR3 contains 13 residues. From germline, CDR1 is MNHEY and CDR2 SMNVEV (reference sequence). Deletions cut 5 bases from V and 3 bases from J, with 10 bases between. The CDR3 sequence is CASSLWTDTEAFF. For the CDR3, the DNA is TGTGCCAGCAGTCTGTGGACGGACACTGAAGCTTTCTTT.

The chain uses TRBV15 and TRBJ2-1; no clear D gene. There are 13 residues in the CDR3. The V end was cut by 0 bases, the J end by 6 bases, with 6 bases between. The germline V gene has CDR1 LNHNV and CDR2 YYDKDF (reference sequence). This chain's CDR3 is CATSRDSINEQFF. The CDR3 DNA reads as TGTGCCACCAGCAGAGATTCCATCAATGAGCAGTTCTTC.

The chain recombines TRBV6-6 with TRBJ2-3, with 7 bases identical to TRBD1. Looked up from germline, CDR1 is MNHNY and CDR2 is SVGAGI (reference sequence). Trimming took 2 bases from V and 6 from J; bases not matched to a gene: 5. CDR3 length equals 14 residues. The CDR3 reads CASSYEGAQDTQYF. The CDR3 DNA sequence: TGTGCCAGCAGTTACGAGGGGGCCCAGGATACGCAGTATTTT.

The chain is built from TRBV7-2 and TRBJ2-1; 7 bases agree with TRBD1. V lost 5 bases to trimming and J lost 8 bases; unmatched junction nucleotides: 9. Germline CDR1 reads SGHTA; CDR2 reads FQGNSA. The CDR3 has 14 amino acids. CDR3 in amino acids: CASSQLGGRDEQFF. CDR3 DNA sequence: TGTGCCAGCAGCCAGTTAGGGGGCCGGGATGAGCAGTTCTTC.

V usage is TRBV6-5 and J usage is TRBJ1-3; possibly TRBD1 for D (5 bases). Germline-derived CDR1 and CDR2 are MNHEY and SVGAGI. The CDR3 totals 15 residues. V gave up 4 bases and J gave up 8 bases, with 18 bases separating them. CDR3 amino acids: CASSFGRESIDTIYF. The DNA for the CDR3 is TGTGCCAGCAGTTTCGGCAGGGAGTCAATAGACACCATATATTTT.

V gene TRBV2 combines with J gene TRBJ2-5; 11 bases are a match to TRBD1. Losses at the gene ends were 6 bases for V and 7 bases for J; bases not matched to a gene: 4. The CDR3 totals 13 residues. The germline gives CDR1 SNHLY, CDR2 FYNNEI. The CDR3 nucleotides read TGTGCCAGCAGCCGGACAGGGGGCGCGACCCAGTACTTC. It is translated as CASSRTGGATQYF.

The rearrangement links TRBV11-2 to TRBJ1-2, with D possibly TRBD1 on 5 matching bases. Germline V CDR1 and CDR2: SGHAT, FQNNGV. The CDR3 consists of 16 residues. The germline V and J ends were trimmed by 0 bases and 4 bases, with 15 bases remaining between them. CDR3 residues: CASSLDPGGIGYGYTF. The CDR3 DNA follows: TGTGCCAGCAGCTTAGATCCTGGGGGGATCGGCTATGGCTACACCTTC. Variable domain in full (rest from reference TRBV11-2 and TRBJ1-2): EAGVAQSPRYKIIEKRQSVAFWCNPISGHATLYWYQQILGQGPKLLIQFQNNGVVDDSQLPKDRFSAERLKGVDSTLKIQPAKLEDSAVYLCASSLDPGGIGYGYTFGSGTRLTVV.

The DNA of the CDR3 is TGTGCCAGCACCTTAAACGGGTACAATGAGCAGTTCTTC. Translated, it gives CASTLNGYNEQFF. The gene calls are TRBV28 and TRBJ2-1, with no clear D. The CDR3 runs 13 residues. Germline V gene sequence: CDR1 MDHEN, CDR2 SYDVKM. V was cut by 7 bases and J by 4 bases, with 11 bases left in between. The full variable domain, in which reference TRBV28 and TRBJ2-1 provide the parts outside the CDR3, is DVKVTQSSRYLVKRTGEKVFLECVQDMDHENMFWYRQDPGLGLRLIYFSYDVKMKEKGDIPEGYSVSREKKERFSLILESASTNQTSMYLCASTLNGYNEQFFGPGTRLTVL.

V gene TRBV19 combines with J gene TRBJ2-1; 11 nucleotides match TRBD2. The CDR3 is made up of 17 amino acids. Germline V gene sequence: CDR1 LNHDA, CDR2 SQIVND (reference sequence). The J segment lost 0 bases and the V segment lost 5 bases, leaving 6 bases of the junction unmatched. CDR3 bases: TGTGCCAGTAGTGGGTCTAGCGGGAGGAGCTCCTACAATGAGCAGTTCTTC. Protein: CASSGSSGRSSYNEQFF.

This sequence joins TRBV2 and TRBJ2-3; no clear D. This CDR3 has 13 residues. V was shortened by 2 bases and J by 4 bases, with 7 bases between the two germline ends. Germline V gene lookup returns CDR1 SNHLY and CDR2 FYNNEI. CDR3 DNA: TGTGCCAGCAGTGAAAAAACAGCAGATACGCAGTATTTT. Translated, it gives CASSEKTADTQYF. The full variable domain, with the rest looked up from reference TRBV2 and TRBJ2-3, is EPEVTQTPSHQVTQMGQEVILRCVPISNHLYFYWYRQILGQKVEFLVSFYNNEISEKSEIFDDQFSVERPDGSNFTLKIRSTKLEDSAMYFCASSEKTADTQYFGPGTRLTVL.

The gene calls are TRBV7-8 and TRBJ1-1; TRBD1 is a possible D gene (5 bases). The CDR3 sequence is 13 residues long. Deletions cut 5 bases from V and 3 bases from J, with 10 bases between. Germline CDR1 reads SGHVS; CDR2 reads FQNEAQ. The CDR3 DNA sequence: TGTGCCAGCAGCCGAAGGGGAGACACTGAAGCTTTCTTT. Encoded protein: CASSRRGDTEAFF.

CDR3 nucleotide sequence: TGTGCCAGCAGCCCTAGCAGAGGAGGAAACACCGGGGAGCTGTTTTTT. Its protein product is CASSPSRGGNTGELFF. The chain employs TRBV7-9 and TRBJ2-2; D is perhaps TRBD2 (5 bases). Trimming took 5 bases from V and 2 from J, leaving 15 bases between them. Per the germline V gene, CDR1 is SEHNR and CDR2 is FQNEAQ (reference sequence). This CDR3 comprises 16 residues.

This clone showed up just once. The gene calls are TRBV28 and TRBJ2-1, with 7 bases matching TRBD2. J was trimmed by 8 bases and V by 6 bases; bases with no gene match: 16. The CDR3 has 16 residues. Germline CDR1 and CDR2: MDHEN and SYDVKM. The CDR3 nucleotides are TGTGCCAGCAGCACCCAGAGGGTAGCGGGTGGCGATGAGCAGTTCTTC. It encodes CASSTQRVAGGDEQFF.

CDR3 coding DNA: TGTGCCAGCAGCCTCGGCAAGGGGTACGAGCAGTACGTC. Its protein is CASSLGKGYEQYV. The chain joins TRBV6-5 to TRBJ2-7; the D gene is possibly TRBD1 (5 bases). V was shortened by 6 bases and J by 4 bases, with 13 bases between the two germline ends. The V gene's germline CDR1 is MNHEY and CDR2 SVGAGI. The CDR3 is made up of 13 amino acids.

This chain connects TRBV6-6 to TRBJ2-1; D remains unclear. Per the germline V gene, CDR1 is MNHNY and CDR2 is SVGAGI (reference sequence). V shed 6 bases and J shed 4 bases, with 10 bases lying between them. The CDR3 loop spans 13 amino acids. The CDR3 DNA reads as TGTGCCAGCAGGCCTACAGCATACAATGAGCAGTTCTTC. It specifies CASRPTAYNEQFF.

The table lists this clone with a few counts. V and J are TRBV2 and TRBJ1-6; the D gene is possibly TRBD1 (6 bases). The germline V and J ends were trimmed by 6 bases and 5 bases, with 8 bases remaining between them. The CDR3 is 13 residues long. Looked up from germline, CDR1 is SNHLY and CDR2 is FYNNEI. The CDR3: CASSRTDNSPLHF. The CDR3 DNA reads as TGTGCCAGCAGCAGGACAGATAATTCACCCCTCCACTTT. The complete variable domain, with remaining parts taken from reference TRBV2 and TRBJ1-6, reads EPEVTQTPSHQVTQMGQEVILRCVPISNHLYFYWYRQILGQKVEFLVSFYNNEISEKSEIFDDQFSVERPDGSNFTLKIRSTKLEDSAMYFCASSRTDNSPLHFGNGTRLTVT.

V usage is TRBV5-1 and J usage is TRBJ2-4; D ambiguous. The germline V gene has CDR1 SGHRS and CDR2 YFSETQ. The CDR3 length is 15 residues. The V end lost 5 bases, the J end lost 0 bases, and 12 bases lay between the germline ends. The CDR3 sequence is CASRPRPEAKNIQYF. In DNA, the CDR3 is TGCGCCAGCAGACCTCGCCCTGAAGCCAAAAACATTCAGTACTTC.

The chain recombines TRBV5-6 with TRBJ1-1, with D maybe TRBD1 (5 bases). Germline assignment: CDR1 SGHDT and CDR2 YYEEEE. Trimming stripped 2 bases from V and 11 bases from J, with 19 bases between. This CDR3 region has 14 residues. Written as DNA, the CDR3 is TGTGCCAGCAGCTTCTTATCGGGGCAGGTGACGGCTTTCTTT. Translation: CASSFLSGQVTAFF.

The chain joins TRBV5-5 to TRBJ2-7; D gene ambiguous. This CDR3 is built from 13 residues. V was trimmed by 1 base and J by 2 bases, leaving 7 bases between them. From germline, CDR1 is SGHKS and CDR2 YYEKEE (reference sequence). The CDR3 loop is CASSLTPPYEQYV. In nucleotides, the CDR3 is TGTGCCAGCAGCTTGACTCCCCCCTACGAGCAGTACGTC.

The chain is built from TRBV11-3 and TRBJ2-1; D gene uncertain. The CDR3 totals 15 residues. Germline assignment: CDR1 SGHNT and CDR2 YENEEA. The V gene lost 5 bases and the J gene lost 3 bases, with 14 bases spanning the gap. The DNA for the CDR3 is TGTGCCAGCAGCCCATCCCGCGGCGGCTACAATGAGCAGTTCTTC. Translated: CASSPSRGGYNEQFF.